This T cell receptor (beta chain) was profiled in a study of T cells in Graves' hyperthyroidism and ophthalmopathy. Study-level information: Before treatment of any kind, peripheral blood was taken at initial diagnosis. Findings and caveats of the study: In the blood, most expanded thyroid clonotypes above 0.001 appeared as well.

Germline V gives CDR1 SGHTA, CDR2 FQGTGA. The CDR3 sequence is 14 residues long. Of note for this clonotype: What it recognizes is unknown. The junction departs from the called germline gene at one end, perhaps through a read error.

About 10 ml fresh peripheral blood yielded the PBMCs. TCR beta CDR3 regions were amplified from RNA transcripts. The TCR CDR3 was amplified in a first-round RT-PCR using the HTBI primer set. TCRdb called the multiplex PCR reads again in MiXCR, with one record for every CDR3 protein. The profile shows almost 35,000 distinct CDR3 sequences, around 50% of them singletons. The receptor comes from a woman in her thirties or forties with Graves' ophthalmopathy. This rearrangement joins TRBV7-3 to TRBJ2-5; D not certain. Sequenced input: blood. The CDR3 here is CASTLPNTGETQYF. CDR3 coding DNA: TGTGCCAGCACCTTACCGAACACCGGGGAGACCCAGTACTTC.